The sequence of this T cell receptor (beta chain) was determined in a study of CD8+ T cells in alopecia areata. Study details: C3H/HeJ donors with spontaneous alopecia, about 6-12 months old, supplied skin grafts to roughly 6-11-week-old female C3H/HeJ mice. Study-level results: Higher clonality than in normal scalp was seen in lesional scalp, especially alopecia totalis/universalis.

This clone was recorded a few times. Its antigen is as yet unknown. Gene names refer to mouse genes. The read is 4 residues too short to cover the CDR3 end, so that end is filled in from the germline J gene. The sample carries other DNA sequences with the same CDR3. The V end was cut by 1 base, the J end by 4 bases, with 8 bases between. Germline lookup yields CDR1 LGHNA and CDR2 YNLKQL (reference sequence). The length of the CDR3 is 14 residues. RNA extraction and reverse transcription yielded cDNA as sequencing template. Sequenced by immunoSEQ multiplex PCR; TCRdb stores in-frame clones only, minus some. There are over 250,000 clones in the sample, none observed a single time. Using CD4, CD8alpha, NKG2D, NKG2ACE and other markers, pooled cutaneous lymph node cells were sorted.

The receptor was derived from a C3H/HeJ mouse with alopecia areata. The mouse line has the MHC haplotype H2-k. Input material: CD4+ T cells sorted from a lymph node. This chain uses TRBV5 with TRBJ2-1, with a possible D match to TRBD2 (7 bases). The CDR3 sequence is CASSQGGAYAEQFF. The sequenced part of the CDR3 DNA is TGTGCCAGCAGCCAAGGGGGGGCTTATGCT.